This T cell receptor beta chain was captured in a study of neurological immune-mediated disorders. In germline, CDR1 is MDHEN, CDR2 SYDVKM. V lost 5 bases to trimming and J lost 2 bases, with 4 bases between them. This CDR3 spans 12 amino acids. Points on this clonotype: A much larger clone differs by one base, so this may be a read error.

Each CDR3 protein gets one entry after TCRdb re-called the 5' RACE reads with MiXCR. Seen here are approximately 60,000 distinct CDR3 sequences, less than 5% observed once, and the top ten hold 2.9%. The gene calls are TRBV28 and TRBJ2-1; D ambiguous. Sequenced: PBMCs. The origin of this receptor is a middle-aged man with multiple sclerosis. The DNA of the CDR3 is TGTGCCAGCAGTCCTACCTACAATGAGCAGTTCTTC. It translates to CASSPTYNEQFF.